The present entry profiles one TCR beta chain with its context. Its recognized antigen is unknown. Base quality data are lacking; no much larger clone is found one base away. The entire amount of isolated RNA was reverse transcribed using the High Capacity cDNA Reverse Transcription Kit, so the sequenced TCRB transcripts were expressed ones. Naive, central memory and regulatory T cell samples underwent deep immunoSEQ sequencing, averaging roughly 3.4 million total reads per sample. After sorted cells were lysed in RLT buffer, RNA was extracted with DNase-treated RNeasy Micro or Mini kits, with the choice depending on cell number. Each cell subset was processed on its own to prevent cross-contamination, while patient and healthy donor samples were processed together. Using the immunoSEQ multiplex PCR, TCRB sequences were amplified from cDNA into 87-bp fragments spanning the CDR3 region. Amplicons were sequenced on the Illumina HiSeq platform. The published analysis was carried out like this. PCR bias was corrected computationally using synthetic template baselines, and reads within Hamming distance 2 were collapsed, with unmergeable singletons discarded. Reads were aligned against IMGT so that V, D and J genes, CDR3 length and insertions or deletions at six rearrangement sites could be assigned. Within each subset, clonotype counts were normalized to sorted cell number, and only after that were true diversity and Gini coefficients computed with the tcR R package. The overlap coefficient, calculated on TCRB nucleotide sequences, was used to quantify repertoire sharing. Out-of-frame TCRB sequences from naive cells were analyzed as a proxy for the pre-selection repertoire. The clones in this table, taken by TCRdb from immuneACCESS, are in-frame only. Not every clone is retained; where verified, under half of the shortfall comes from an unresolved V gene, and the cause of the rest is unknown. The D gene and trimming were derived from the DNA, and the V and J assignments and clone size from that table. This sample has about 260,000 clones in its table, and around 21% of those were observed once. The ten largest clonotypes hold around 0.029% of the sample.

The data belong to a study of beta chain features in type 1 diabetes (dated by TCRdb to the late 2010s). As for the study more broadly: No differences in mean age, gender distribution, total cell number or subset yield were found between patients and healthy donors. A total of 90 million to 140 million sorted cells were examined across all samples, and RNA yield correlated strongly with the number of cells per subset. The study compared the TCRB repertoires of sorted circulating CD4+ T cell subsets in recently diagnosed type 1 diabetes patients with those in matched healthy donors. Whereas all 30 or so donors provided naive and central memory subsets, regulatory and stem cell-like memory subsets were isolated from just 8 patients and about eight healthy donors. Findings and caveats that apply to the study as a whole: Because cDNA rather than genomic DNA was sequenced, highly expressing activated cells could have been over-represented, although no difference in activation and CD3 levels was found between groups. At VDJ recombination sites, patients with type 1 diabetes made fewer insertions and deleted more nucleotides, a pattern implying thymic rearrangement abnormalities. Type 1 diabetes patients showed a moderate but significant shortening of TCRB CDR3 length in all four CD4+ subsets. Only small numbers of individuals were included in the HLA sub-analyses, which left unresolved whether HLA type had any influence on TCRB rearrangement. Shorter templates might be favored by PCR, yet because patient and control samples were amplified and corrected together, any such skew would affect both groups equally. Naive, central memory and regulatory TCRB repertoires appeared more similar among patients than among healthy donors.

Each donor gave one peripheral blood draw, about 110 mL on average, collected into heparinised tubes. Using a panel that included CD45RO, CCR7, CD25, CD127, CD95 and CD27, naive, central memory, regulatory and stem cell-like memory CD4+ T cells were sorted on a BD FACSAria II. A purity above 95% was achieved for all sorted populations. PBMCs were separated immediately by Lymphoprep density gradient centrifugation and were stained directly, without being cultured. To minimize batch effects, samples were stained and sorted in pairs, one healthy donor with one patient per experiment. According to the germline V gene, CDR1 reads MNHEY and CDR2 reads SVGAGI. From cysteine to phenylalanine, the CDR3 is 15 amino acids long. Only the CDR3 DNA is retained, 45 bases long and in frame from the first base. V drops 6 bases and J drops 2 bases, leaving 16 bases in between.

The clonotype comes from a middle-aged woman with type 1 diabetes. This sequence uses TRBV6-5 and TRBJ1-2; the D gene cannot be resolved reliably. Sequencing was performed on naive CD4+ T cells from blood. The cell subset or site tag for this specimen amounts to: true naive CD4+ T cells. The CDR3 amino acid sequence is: CASSLGGNTNYGYTF. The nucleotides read TGTGCCAGCAGCCTCGGAGGGAACACCAACTATGGCTACACCTTC.